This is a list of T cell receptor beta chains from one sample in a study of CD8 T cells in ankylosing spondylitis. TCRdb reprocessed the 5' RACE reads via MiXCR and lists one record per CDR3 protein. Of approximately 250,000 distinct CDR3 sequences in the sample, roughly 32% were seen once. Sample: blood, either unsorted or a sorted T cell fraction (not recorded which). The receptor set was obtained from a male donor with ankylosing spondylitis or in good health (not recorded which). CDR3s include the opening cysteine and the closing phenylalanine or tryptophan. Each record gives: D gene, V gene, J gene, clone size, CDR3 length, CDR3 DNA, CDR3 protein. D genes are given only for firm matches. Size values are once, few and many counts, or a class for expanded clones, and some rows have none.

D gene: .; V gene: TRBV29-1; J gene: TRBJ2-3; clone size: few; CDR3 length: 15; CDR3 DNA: TGCAGCGCGGGCTTTGGTAGGGGTAGCACAGATACGCAGTATTTT; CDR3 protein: CSAGFGRGSTDTQYF
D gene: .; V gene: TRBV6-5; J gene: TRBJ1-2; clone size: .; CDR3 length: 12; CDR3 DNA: TGTGCCAGCAGACGGCAGAACTATGGCTACACCTTC; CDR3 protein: CASRRQNYGYTF
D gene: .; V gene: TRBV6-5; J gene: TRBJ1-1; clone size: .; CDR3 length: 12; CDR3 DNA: TGTGCCAGCGCCAGGAGCCACACTGAAGCTTTCTTT; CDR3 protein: CASARSHTEAFF
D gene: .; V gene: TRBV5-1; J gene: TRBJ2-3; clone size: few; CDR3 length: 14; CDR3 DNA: TGCGCCAGCGGCGCGATTCCTAGCACAGATACGCAGTATTTT; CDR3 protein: CASGAIPSTDTQYF
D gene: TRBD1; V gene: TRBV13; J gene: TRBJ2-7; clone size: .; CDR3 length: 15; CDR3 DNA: TGTGCCAGCAGCTTCAGACAGGGGGCGCGGTACGAGCAGTACTTC; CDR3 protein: CASSFRQGARYEQYF
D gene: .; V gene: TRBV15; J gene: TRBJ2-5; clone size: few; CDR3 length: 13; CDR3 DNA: TGTGCCACCAGCGGAGAACGTCAAGAGACCCAGTACTTC; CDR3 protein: CATSGERQETQYF
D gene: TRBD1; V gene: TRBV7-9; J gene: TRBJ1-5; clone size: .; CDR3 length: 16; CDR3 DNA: TGTGCCAGCAGCCCGGCGGGACAGGGGCATCATCAGCCCCAGCATTTT; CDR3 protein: CASSPAGQGHHQPQHF
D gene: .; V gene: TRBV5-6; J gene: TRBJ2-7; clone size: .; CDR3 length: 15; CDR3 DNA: TGTGCCAGCAGCTGGGACCGGGGGAGCTCCTACGAGCAGTACTTC; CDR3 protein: CASSWDRGSSYEQYF
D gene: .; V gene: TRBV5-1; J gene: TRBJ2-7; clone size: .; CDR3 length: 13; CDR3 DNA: TGCGCCAGCCGGGACTCTAATTTCGGCGAGCAGTACTTC; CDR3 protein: CASRDSNFGEQYF
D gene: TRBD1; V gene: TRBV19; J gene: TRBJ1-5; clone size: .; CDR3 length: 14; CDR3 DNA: TGTGCCAGTCTCGACAGGGGTAGCAATCAGCCCCAGCATTTT; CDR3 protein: CASLDRGSNQPQHF
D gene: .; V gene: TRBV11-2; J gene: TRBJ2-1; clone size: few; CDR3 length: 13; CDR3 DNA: TGTGCCAGCAGCTTAGAAGTGGTTGATGAGCAGTTCTTC; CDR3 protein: CASSLEVVDEQFF
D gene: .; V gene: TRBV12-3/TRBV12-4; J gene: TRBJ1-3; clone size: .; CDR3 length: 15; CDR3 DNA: TGTGCCAGCACTCGACAGGCCCGCTCTGGAAACACCATATATTTT; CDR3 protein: CASTRQARSGNTIYF
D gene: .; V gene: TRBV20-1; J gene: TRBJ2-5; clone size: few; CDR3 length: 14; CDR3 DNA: TGCAGTGCCCCGACTAGTTACGGCCAAGAGACCCAGTACTTC; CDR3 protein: CSAPTSYGQETQYF
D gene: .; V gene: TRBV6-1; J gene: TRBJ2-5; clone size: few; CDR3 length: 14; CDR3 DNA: TGTGCCAGCAGTGGGGACCGGGAACAGGAGACCCAGTACTTC; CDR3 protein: CASSGDREQETQYF
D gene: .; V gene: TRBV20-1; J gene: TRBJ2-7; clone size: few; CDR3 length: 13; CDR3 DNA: TGCAGTGCTAGTTCGGGGTTTGGCTACGAGCAGTACTTC; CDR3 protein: CSASSGFGYEQYF
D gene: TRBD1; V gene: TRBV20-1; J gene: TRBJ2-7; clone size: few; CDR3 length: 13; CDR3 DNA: TGCAGTGCTCCGGGACAGGGGCCCTACGAGCAGTACTTC; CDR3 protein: CSAPGQGPYEQYF
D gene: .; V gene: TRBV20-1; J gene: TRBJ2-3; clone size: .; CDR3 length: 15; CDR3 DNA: TGCAGTGCTAGAGACAGGTCCCTTAGCACAGATACGCAGTATTTT; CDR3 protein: CSARDRSLSTDTQYF
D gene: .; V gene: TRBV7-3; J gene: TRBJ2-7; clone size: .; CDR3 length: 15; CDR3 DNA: TGTGCCAGCAGCTTACTGGGCGGAGTCTCCTACGAGCAGTACTTC; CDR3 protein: CASSLLGGVSYEQYF
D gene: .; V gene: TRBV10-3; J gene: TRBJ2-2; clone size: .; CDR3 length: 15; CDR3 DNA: TGTGCCATCAGTAGCCGGACAGTGAACACCGGGGAGCTGTTTTTT; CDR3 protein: CAISSRTVNTGELFF
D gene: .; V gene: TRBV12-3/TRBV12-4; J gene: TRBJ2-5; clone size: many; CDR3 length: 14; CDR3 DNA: TGTGCCAGCAGGTTGGGACCAGCTTCGGAGACCCAGTACTTC; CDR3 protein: CASRLGPASETQYF
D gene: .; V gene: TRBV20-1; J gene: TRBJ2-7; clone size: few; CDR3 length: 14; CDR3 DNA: TGCAGTGCTAGAGTAACTCCTTACTCCTACGAGCAGTACTTC; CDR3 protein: CSARVTPYSYEQYF
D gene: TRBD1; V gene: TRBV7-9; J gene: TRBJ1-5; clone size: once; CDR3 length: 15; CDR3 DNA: TGTGCCAGCAGCGGGACAGAGTATAGCAATCAGCCCCAGCATTTT; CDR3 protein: CASSGTEYSNQPQHF
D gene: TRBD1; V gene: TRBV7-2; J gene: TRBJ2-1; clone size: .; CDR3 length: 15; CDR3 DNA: TGTGCCAGCAGCTCCCGAACAGGGGCGGGTTATGAGCAGTTCTTC; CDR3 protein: CASSSRTGAGYEQFF
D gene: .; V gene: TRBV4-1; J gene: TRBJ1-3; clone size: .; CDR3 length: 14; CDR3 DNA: TGTGCCAGCAGCTCGGGACTGCGTGCAAACACCATATATTTT; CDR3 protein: CASSSGLRANTIYF
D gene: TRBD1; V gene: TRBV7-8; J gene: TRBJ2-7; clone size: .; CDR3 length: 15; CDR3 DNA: TGTGCCAGCAGCTTAGGACAGGGGTTACTCTACGAGCAGTACTTC; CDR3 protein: CASSLGQGLLYEQYF
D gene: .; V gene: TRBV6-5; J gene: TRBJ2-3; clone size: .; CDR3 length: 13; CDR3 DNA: TGTGCCAGCAGTTACGACGAGAGAGATACGCAGTATTTT; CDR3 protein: CASSYDERDTQYF
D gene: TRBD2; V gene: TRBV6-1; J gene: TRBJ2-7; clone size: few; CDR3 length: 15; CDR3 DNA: TGTGCCAGCACCGAAACTAGCGGGGGGTACTACGAGCAGTACTTC; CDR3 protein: CASTETSGGYYEQYF
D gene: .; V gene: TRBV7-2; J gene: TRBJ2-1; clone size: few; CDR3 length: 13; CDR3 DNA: TGTGCCAGCAGCTACAGCTCCTACAATGAGCAGTTCTTC; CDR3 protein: CASSYSSYNEQFF
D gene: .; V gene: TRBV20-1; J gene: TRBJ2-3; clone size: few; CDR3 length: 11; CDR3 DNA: TGCAGTGCAGGAGGCACAGATACGCAGTATTTT; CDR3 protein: CSAGGTDTQYF
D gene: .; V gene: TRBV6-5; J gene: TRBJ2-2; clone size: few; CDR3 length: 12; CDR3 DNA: TGTGCCAGGATCACGAACACCGGGGAGCTGTTTTTT; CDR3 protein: CARITNTGELFF
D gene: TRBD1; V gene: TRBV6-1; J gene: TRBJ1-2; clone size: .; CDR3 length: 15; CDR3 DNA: TGTGCCAGCACCGAAACAGGGGAACTTCACTATGGCTACACCTTC; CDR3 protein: CASTETGELHYGYTF
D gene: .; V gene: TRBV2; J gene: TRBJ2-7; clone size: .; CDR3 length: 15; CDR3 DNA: TGTGCCAGCAGTGGCCGACAGGAGACAAACTACGAGCAGTACTTC; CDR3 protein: CASSGRQETNYEQYF
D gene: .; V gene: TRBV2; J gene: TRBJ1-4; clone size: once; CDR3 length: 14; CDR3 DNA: TGTGCCAGCAGGGGTGATATGGCTAATGAAAAACTGTTTTTT; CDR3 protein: CASRGDMANEKLFF